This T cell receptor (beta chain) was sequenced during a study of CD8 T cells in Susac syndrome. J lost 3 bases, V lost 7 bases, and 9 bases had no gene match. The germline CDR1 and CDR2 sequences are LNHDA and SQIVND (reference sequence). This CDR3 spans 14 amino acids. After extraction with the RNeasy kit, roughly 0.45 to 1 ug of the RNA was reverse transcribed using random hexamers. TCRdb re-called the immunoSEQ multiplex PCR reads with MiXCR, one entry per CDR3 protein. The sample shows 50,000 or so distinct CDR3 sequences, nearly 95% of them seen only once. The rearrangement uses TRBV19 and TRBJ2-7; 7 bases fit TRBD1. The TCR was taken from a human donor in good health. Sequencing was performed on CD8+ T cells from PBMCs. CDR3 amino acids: CASTARTGNYEQYF. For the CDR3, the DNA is TGTGCCAGTACCGCGAGGACAGGAAACTACGAGCAGTACTTC.